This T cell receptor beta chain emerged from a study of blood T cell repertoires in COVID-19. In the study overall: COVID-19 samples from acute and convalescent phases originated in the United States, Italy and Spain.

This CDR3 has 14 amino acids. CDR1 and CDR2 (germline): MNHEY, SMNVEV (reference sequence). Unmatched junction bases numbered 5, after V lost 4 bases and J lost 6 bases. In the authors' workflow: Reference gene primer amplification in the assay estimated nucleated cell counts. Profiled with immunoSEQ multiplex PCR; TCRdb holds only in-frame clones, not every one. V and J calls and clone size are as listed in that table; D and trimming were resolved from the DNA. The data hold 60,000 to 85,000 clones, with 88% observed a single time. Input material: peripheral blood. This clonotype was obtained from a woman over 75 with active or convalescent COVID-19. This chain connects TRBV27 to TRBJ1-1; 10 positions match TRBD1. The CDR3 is CASSSAGQGAEAFF. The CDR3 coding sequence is TGTGCCAGCAGTTCTGCAGGACAGGGGGCTGAAGCTTTCTTT.